Listed below are T cell receptor beta chains from one sample, sequenced in a study of shared clonotypes between healthy human individuals. Sequencing used immunoSEQ multiplex PCR; TCRdb keeps in-frame clones, though not all of them. The sample lists about 2.3 million clones, under 95% occurring once. Sequencing was done on a sample of naive CD4+ T cells from PBMCs. The receptors stem from a man between 18 and 35 years old in good health. Some clones in this sample may be carry-over from other donors' samples. Each CDR3 is given with its conserved first and last residue. The D gene is left open where the match is weak. Clone size appears in some rows only: once, few, many, or a class for an expanded clone.

J gene | V gene | D gene | clone size | CDR3 DNA | CDR3 protein
TRBJ2-2 | TRBV9 | . | . | TGTGCCAGCAGCCCCCGAGCTGGGGAGCACACCGGGGAGCTGTTTTTT | CASSPRAGEHTGELFF
TRBJ1-3 | TRBV19 | . | . | TGTGCCAGTACCTCCGCCTCTGGAAACACCATATATTTT | CASTSASGNTIYF
TRBJ2-1 | TRBV4-3 | TRBD2 | . | TGCGCCAGCAGCCAAGATCTCCCAATAGCGGGATCTGGGAATGAGCAGTTCTTC | CASSQDLPIAGSGNEQFF
TRBJ2-7 | TRBV4-1 | . | . | TGCGCCAGCAGCCCCTCGTGGGCCTTAGCGGATTCGGGCAGCTCCTACGAGCAGTACTTC | CASSPSWALADSGSSYEQYF
TRBJ1-5 | TRBV6-1 | . | . | TGTGCCAGCAGTGAGATAGCAGGTCAGCCCCAGCATTTT | CASSEIAGQPQHF
TRBJ1-5 | TRBV28 | . | . | TGTGCCAGCAGTTCCGTCGGCGGGTATCAGCCCCAGCATTTT | CASSSVGGYQPQHF
TRBJ2-3 | TRBV6-5 | TRBD1 | . | TGTGCCAGCAGCCCAGGGACAGGGTCGGTAGATACGCAGTATTTT | CASSPGTGSVDTQYF
TRBJ2-2 | TRBV27 | TRBD1 | . | TGTGCCAGCACTTTCGACAGGGCGAACACCGGGGAGCTGTTTTTT | CASTFDRANTGELFF
TRBJ1-4 | TRBV4-2 | . | few | TGTGCCAGCAGCGTCAAACAGGGCTCTAATGAAAAACTGTTTTTT | CASSVKQGSNEKLFF
TRBJ2-5 | TRBV29-1 | . | . | TGCAGCGTTCTACAGGGTAGTGAGACCCAGTACTTC | CSVLQGSETQYF
TRBJ1-2 | TRBV28 | . | few | TGTGCCAGCAGTTTGGTAGGGAACTATGGCTACACCTTC | CASSLVGNYGYTF
TRBJ2-5 | TRBV5-1 | . | . | TGCGCCAGCAGCTTGTTGTCCGGGCAGCTAGAGACCCAGTACTTC | CASSLLSGQLETQYF
TRBJ2-7 | TRBV4-1 | . | . | TGCGCCAGCAGCCAAAACCACGAGCAGTACTTC | CASSQNHEQYF
TRBJ1-6 | TRBV28 | . | . | TGTGCCAGCAGGACCTGGGGGCAGGCCGAGGAAGGTTCACCCCTCCACTTT | CASRTWGQAEEGSPLHF
TRBJ2-3 | TRBV5-6 | TRBD2 | . | TGTGCCAGCAGCCTACGCCGAGGGGACGGTAGCGGGAGGAGGAATACGCAGTATTTT | CASSLRRGDGSGRRNTQYF
TRBJ2-5 | TRBV5-1 | . | . | TGCGCCAGCAGCTTGGCCCTAGCGTTCGAGACCCAGTACTTC | CASSLALAFETQYF
TRBJ2-2 | TRBV7-3 | . | once | TGTGCCAGCTCAAAGGGGGAAACCGGGGAGCTGTTTTTT | CASSKGETGELFF
TRBJ1-2 | TRBV14 | . | . | TGTGCCAGCAGCCAAGGTGAAGGGGACTATGGCTACACCTTC | CASSQGEGDYGYTF
TRBJ2-4 | TRBV28 | . | . | TGTGCCAGCAGTTCCCCGACACTAGCCAAAAACATTCAGTACTTC | CASSSPTLAKNIQYF
TRBJ2-7 | TRBV28 | TRBD1 | . | TGTGCCAGCAGAGTCGGGGGACAGGGTAACGACGAGCAGTACTTC | CASRVGGQGNDEQYF
TRBJ1-1 | TRBV10-3 | . | . | TGTGCCAGCAAAAATACCGGGACGGTGAACACTGAAGCTTTCTTT | CASKNTGTVNTEAFF
TRBJ2-2 | TRBV7-7 | . | . | TGTGCCAGCAGTCCAGGACACCTCACCGGGGAGCTGTTTTTT | CASSPGHLTGELFF
TRBJ1-2 | TRBV10-3 | . | . | TGTGCCAGTCGGCAGCAGATTAACTATGGCTACACCTTC | CASRQQINYGYTF
TRBJ2-7 | TRBV6-6 | TRBD1 | . | TGTGCCAGCAGTGACAGGGTGACCTACGAGCAGTACTTC | CASSDRVTYEQYF
TRBJ1-2 | TRBV6-1 | . | . | TGTGCCAGCAGTGAAGGGGGGGCTCTGTCGCCGTATGGCTACACCTTC | CASSEGGALSPYGYTF
TRBJ2-5 | TRBV18 | . | . | TGTGCCAGCTCACCACAATCCGCCCATGAGACCCAGTACTTC | CASSPQSAHETQYF
TRBJ2-1 | TRBV20-1 | . | . | TGCAGTGCTATGGGGAATGAGCAGTTCTTC | CSAMGNEQFF
TRBJ2-3 | TRBV5-4 | . | . | TGTGCCAGCAGCTTGGCAGCCGGGGCGGCCGACACAGATACGCAGTATTTT | CASSLAAGAADTDTQYF
TRBJ1-2 | TRBV6-1 | . | . | TGTGCCAGCAGTGAAGCGGGGGGACGGTCGAACTATGGCTACACCTTC | CASSEAGGRSNYGYTF
TRBJ2-7 | TRBV19 | TRBD1 | . | TGTGCCAGTAGTCTACGGACAGGGAACGAGCAGTACTTC | CASSLRTGNEQYF
TRBJ1-5 | TRBV18 | . | . | TGTGCCAGCTCACCTACCGGGACAAAAAATAGCAATCAGCCCCAGCATTTT | CASSPTGTKNSNQPQHF
TRBJ2-7 | TRBV10-3 | . | . | TGTGCCATCAGTGATCCCTACGAGCAGTACTTC | CAISDPYEQYF
TRBJ2-5 | TRBV19 | . | . | TGTGCCAGTAGGAGTTGGTCCGGGACGAGCGAAAGAGATTCCCAGTACTTC | CASRSWSGTSERDSQYF
TRBJ2-1 | TRBV4-3 | TRBD1 | . | TGCGCCAGCAGCCAAGATCCAACAGGGGGCTACTACAATGAGCAGTTCTTC | CASSQDPTGGYYNEQFF
TRBJ1-3 | TRBV30 | . | . | TGTGCCTGGAGTGTCGGGGGGCAGGGAAACACCATATATTTT | CAWSVGGQGNTIYF
TRBJ2-5 | TRBV4-2 | TRBD2 | . | TGTGCCAGCAGTTATACTAGCGGGGGAGAGACCCAGTACTTC | CASSYTSGGETQYF
TRBJ2-2 | TRBV5-4 | . | . | TGTGCCAGCAGCTTAGGAGGGCTCGTCGGGGAGCTGTTTTTT | CASSLGGLVGELFF
TRBJ2-1 | TRBV7-6 | . | . | TGTGCCAGCAGCTTATACTATGGAAATGAGCAGTTCTTC | CASSLYYGNEQFF
TRBJ1-5 | TRBV28 | . | . | TGTGCCAGCACCCCGGCCAGGGACGGACAGCCCCAGCATTTT | CASTPARDGQPQHF
TRBJ2-5 | TRBV30 | . | . | TGTGCCTGGAGTCCTACAAGAGAGACCCAGTACTTC | CAWSPTRETQYF
TRBJ2-5 | TRBV7-3 | TRBD1 | . | TGTGCCAGCAGCGTTCGTGGACAGGGGGAGACCCAGTACTTC | CASSVRGQGETQYF
TRBJ2-1 | TRBV18 | TRBD2 | . | TGTGCCAGCTCACCCCAGACTAGCGGGAGAGGCAATGAGCAGTTCTTC | CASSPQTSGRGNEQFF
TRBJ1-4 | TRBV5-1 | . | . | TGCGCCAGCAGCTCCCAAGGGGCAGCAAGAACTAATGAAAAACTGTTTTTT | CASSSQGAARTNEKLFF
TRBJ2-1 | TRBV5-1 | TRBD1 | . | TGCGCCAGCAGCTTGGTGACAGGGAGCTACAATGAGCAGTTCTTC | CASSLVTGSYNEQFF
TRBJ1-1 | TRBV5-1 | . | . | TGCGCCAGCAGCTTCGGAGGAGCCCACACTGAAGCTTTCTTT | CASSFGGAHTEAFF
TRBJ2-2 | TRBV7-3 | TRBD2 | once | TGTGCCAGCAGCTCGGGACTAGCGGGAGGTGCCGGGGAGCTGTTTTTT | CASSSGLAGGAGELFF
TRBJ1-2 | TRBV9 | TRBD1 | . | TGTGCCAGCAGCGTTGGACAGGGAGGTTACCACTACGGCTACACCTTC | CASSVGQGGYHYGYTF
TRBJ1-2 | TRBV4-1 | TRBD1 | . | TGCGCCAGCAGCCAAGATACAGGGGGGGCTTATGGCTACACCTTC | CASSQDTGGAYGYTF
TRBJ2-7 | TRBV14 | TRBD1 | once | TGTGCCAGGTATCCGGGACAGGGGGCCCTCGAGCAGTACTTC | CARYPGQGALEQYF
TRBJ2-7 | TRBV7-2 | . | . | TGTGCCAGCAGCTTAGGCCAGTTATACGAGCAGTACTTC | CASSLGQLYEQYF
TRBJ2-7 | TRBV7-2 | . | . | TGTGCCAGCAGCTTGACCTACGAGCAGTACTTC | CASSLTYEQYF
TRBJ1-4 | TRBV5-1 | . | . | TGCGCCAGCAGCTTGGACAGGGTTAGGGAAAAACTGTTTTTT | CASSLDRVREKLFF
TRBJ2-5 | TRBV28 | TRBD1 | . | TGTGCCAGCAGGTTACGACAGGGGCAGACCCAGTACTTC | CASRLRQGQTQYF